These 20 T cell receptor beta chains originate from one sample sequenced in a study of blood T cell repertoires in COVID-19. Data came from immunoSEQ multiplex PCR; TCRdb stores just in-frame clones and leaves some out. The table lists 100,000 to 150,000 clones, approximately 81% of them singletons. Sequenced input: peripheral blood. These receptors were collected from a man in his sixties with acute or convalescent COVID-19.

CDR3 residues: CANLTKWAIYNSPLHF. The CDR3 DNA follows: TGTGCCAACTTAACAAAGTGGGCTATCTATAATTCACCCCTCCACTTT. This chain joins TRBV6-7 and TRBJ1-6; no definite D call. TRBV6-7 is recorded as an ORF, its role being uncertain. This CDR3 is 16 amino acids long. Between the trimmed V and J ends, which lost 10 bases and 3 bases, there was a span of 19 bases.

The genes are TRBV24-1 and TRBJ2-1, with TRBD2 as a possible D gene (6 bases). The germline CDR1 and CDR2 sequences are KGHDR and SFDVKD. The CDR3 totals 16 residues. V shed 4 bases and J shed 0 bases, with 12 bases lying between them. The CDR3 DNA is TGTGCCACCAGTGACCGGGACTCCAGCTCCTACAATGAGCAGTTCTTC. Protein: CATSDRDSSSYNEQFF.

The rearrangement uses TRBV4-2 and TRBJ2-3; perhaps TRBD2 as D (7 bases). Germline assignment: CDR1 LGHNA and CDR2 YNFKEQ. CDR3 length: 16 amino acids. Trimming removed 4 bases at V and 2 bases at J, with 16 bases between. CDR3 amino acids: CASSLNRGGDTDTQYF. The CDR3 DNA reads TGTGCCAGCAGCCTAAACAGAGGGGGGGACACAGATACGCAGTATTTT.

CDR3 sequence (DNA): TGTGCCAGCAGCCGCCTAGGACTAGCGGGGCCTAATGAGCAGTTCTTC. It specifies CASSRLGLAGPNEQFF. This chain uses TRBV14 with TRBJ2-1; 12 bases are shared with TRBD2. CDR3 length equals 16 residues. J was trimmed by 7 bases and V by 4 bases; bases with no gene match: 8. Per the germline V gene, CDR1 is SGHDN and CDR2 is FVKESK.

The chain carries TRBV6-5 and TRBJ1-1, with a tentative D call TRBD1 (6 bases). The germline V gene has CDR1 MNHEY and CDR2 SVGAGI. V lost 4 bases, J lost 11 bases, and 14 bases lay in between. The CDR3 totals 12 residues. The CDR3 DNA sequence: TGTGCCAGCAGTTCCCCAGGGGCGTCTGCTTTCTTT. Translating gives CASSSPGASAFF.

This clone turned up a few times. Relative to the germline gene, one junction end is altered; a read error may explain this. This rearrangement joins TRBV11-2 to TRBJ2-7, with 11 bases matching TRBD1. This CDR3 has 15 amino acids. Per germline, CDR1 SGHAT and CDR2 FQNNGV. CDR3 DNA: TGTGCCAGCAGCCTAGATCGGACAGGGGGCCACGAGCAGTACTTC. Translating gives CASSLDRTGGHEQYF.

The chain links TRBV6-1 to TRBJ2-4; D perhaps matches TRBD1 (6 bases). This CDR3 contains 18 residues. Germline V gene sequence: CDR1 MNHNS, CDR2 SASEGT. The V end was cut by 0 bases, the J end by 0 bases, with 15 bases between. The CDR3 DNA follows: TGTGCCAGCAGTGAAGCAGCAGGGGTCTACATAGCCAAAAACATTCAGTACTTC. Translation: CASSEAAGVYIAKNIQYF.

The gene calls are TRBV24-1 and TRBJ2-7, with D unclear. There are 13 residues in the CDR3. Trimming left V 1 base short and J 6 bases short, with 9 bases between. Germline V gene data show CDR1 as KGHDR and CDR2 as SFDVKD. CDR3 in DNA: TGTGCCACCAGTGATTTCGCAGGCTCCGAGCAGTACTTC. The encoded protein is CATSDFAGSEQYF.

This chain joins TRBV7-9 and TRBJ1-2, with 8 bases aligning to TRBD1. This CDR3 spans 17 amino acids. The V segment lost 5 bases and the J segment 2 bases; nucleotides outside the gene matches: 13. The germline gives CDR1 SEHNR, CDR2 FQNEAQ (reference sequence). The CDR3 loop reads CASSPKARDRQNYGYTF. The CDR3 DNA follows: TGTGCCAGCAGCCCTAAAGCCCGGGACAGGCAGAACTATGGCTACACCTTC.

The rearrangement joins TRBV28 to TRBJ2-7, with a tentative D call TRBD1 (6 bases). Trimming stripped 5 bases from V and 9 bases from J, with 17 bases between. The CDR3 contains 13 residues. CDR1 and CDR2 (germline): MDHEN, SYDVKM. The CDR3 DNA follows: TGTGCCAGCAGTCTCCCTCAGGGGTTCGGGCAGTACTTC. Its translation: CASSLPQGFGQYF.

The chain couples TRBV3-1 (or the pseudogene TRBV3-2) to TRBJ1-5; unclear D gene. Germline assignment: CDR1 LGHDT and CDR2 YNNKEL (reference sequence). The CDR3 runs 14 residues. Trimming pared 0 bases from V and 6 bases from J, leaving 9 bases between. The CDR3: CASSQDTTIQPQHF. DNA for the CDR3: TGTGCCAGCAGCCAAGATACAACGATTCAGCCCCAGCATTTT.

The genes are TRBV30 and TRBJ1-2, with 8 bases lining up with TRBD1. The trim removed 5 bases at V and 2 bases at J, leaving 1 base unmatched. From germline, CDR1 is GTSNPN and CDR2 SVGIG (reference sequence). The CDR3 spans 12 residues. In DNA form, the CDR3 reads TGTGCCTGGGGACAGGGAAACTATGGCTACACCTTC. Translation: CAWGQGNYGYTF.

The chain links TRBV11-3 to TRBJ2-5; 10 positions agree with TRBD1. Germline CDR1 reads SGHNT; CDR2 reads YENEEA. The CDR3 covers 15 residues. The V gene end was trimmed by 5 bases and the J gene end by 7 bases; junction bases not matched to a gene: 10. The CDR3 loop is CASSPGQGLLGTQYF. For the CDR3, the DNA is TGTGCCAGCAGCCCGGGACAGGGGCTTCTAGGGACCCAGTACTTC.

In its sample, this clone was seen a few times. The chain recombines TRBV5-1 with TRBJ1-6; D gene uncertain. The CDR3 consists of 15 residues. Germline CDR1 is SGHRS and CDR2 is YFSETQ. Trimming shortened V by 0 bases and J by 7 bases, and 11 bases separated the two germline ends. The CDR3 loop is CASSLESRSNSPLHF. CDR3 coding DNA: TGCGCCAGCAGCTTGGAAAGCAGGTCCAATTCACCCCTCCACTTT. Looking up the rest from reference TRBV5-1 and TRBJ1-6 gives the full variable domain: KAGVTQTPRYLIKTRGQQVTLSCSPISGHRSVSWYQQTPGQGLQFLFEYFSETQRNKGNFPGRFSGRQFSNSRSEMNVSTLELGDSALYLCASSLESRSNSPLHFGNGTRLTVT.

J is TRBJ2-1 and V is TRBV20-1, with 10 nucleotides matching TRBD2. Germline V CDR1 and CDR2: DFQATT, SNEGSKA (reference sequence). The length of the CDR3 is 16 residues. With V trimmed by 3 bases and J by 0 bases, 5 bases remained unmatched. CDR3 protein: CSASLRLAGSYNEQFF. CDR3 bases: TGCAGTGCTAGTCTCCGACTAGCGGGCTCCTACAATGAGCAGTTCTTC.

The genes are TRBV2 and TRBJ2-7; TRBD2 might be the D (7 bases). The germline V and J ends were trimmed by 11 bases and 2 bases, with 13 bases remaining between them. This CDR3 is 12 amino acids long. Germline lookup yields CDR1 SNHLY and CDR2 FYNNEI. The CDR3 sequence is CAARGGAYEQYF. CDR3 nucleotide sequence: TGTGCCGCCCGAGGGGGGGCCTACGAGCAGTACTTC.

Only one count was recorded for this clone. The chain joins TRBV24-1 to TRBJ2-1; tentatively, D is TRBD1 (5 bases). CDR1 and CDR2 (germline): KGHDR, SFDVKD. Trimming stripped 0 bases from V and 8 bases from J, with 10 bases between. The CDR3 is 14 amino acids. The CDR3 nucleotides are TGTGCCACCAGTGATTTGTCCAGGGCCCATGAGCAGTTCTTC. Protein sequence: CATSDLSRAHEQFF.

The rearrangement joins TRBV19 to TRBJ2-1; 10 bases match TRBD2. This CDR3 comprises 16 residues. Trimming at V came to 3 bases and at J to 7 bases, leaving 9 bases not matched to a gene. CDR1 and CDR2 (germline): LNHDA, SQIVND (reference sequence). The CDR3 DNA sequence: TGTGCCAGTAGTATGTATAAACTAGCGGGGAAGAATGAGCAGTTCTTC. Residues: CASSMYKLAGKNEQFF.

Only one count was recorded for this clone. Written as DNA, the CDR3 is TGTGCCAGCAGCTTATTGAGACCCGGACAGGGGTCCTATAATTCACCCCTCCACTTT. Protein sequence: CASSLLRPGQGSYNSPLHF. The chain links TRBV7-9 to TRBJ1-6, with 9 nucleotides matching TRBD1. This CDR3 is 19 amino acids long. V lost 2 bases to trimming and J lost 1 base; unmatched junction nucleotides: 9. Germline CDR1 and CDR2: SEHNR and FQNEAQ (reference sequence). Drawing the rest from reference TRBV7-9 and TRBJ1-6, the complete variable domain is DTGVSQNPRHKITKRGQNVTFRCDPISEHNRLYWYRQTLGQGPEFLTYFQNEAQLEKSRLLSDRFSAERPKGSFSTLEIQRTEQGDSAMYLCASSLLRPGQGSYNSPLHFGNGTRLTVT.

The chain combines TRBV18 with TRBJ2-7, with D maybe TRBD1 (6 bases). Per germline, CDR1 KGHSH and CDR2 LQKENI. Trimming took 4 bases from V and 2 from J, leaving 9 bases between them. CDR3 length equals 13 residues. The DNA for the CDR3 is TGTGCCAGCTCACTAGGACAGACCTACGAGCAGTACTTC. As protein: CASSLGQTYEQYF. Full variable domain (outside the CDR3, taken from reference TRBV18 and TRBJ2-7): NAGVMQNPRHLVRRRGQEARLRCSPMKGHSHVYWYRQLPEEGLKFMVYLQKENIIDESGMPKERFSAEFPKEGPSILRIQQVVRGDSAAYFCASSLGQTYEQYFGPGTRLTVT.